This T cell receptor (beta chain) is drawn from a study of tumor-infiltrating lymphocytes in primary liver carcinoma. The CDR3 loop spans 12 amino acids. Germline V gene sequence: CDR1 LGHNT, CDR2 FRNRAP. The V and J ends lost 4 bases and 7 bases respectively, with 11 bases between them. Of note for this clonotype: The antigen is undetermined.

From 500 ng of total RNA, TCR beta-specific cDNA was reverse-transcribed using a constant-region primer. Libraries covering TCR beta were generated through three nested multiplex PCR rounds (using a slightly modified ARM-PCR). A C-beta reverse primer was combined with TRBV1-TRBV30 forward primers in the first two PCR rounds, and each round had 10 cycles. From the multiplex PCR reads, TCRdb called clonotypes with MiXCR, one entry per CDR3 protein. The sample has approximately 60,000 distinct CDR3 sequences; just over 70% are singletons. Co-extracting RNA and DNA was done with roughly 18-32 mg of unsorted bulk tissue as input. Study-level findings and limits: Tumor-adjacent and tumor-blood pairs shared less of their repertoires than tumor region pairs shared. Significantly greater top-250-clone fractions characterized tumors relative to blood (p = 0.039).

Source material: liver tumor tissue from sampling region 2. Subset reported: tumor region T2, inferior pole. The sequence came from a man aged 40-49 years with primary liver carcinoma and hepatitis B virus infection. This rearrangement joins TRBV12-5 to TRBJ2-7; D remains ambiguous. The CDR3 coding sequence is TGTGCTAGTGGTTCCGGGCAATATGAGCAGTACTTC. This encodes CASGSGQYEQYF.